Following are 30 T cell receptor beta chains from one sample sequenced in a study of PD-L1 blockade in urothelial cancer. Some clones are missing from TCRdb's copy, which holds only in-frame ones; the method was immunoSEQ multiplex PCR. The sample consists of roughly 39,000 clones, 85% to 90% of them appearing once. The material sequenced was PBMCs, taken around atezolizumab (anti-PD-L1) treatment. The receptor source for this set is a man in his sixties with urothelial cancer.

V usage is TRBV5-6 and J usage is TRBJ2-5; 9 nucleotides agree with TRBD1. The CDR3 runs 15 residues. Germline-derived CDR1 and CDR2 are SGHDT and YYEEEE. The V and J ends lost 1 base and 4 bases, in that order; junction bases with no gene match: 5. Here the CDR3 reads CASSLTQGASETQYF. CDR3 DNA sequence: TGTGCCAGCAGCTTGACACAGGGGGCTTCAGAGACCCAGTACTTC.

Details on this clone: In the same sample, other DNA sequences code for this CDR3. The chain employs TRBV11-3 and TRBJ2-1, with 8 nucleotides matching TRBD1. The CDR3 runs to 15 residues. Trimming removed 1 base from V and 6 bases from J; junction bases left unmatched: 5. In germline, CDR1 is SGHNT, CDR2 YENEEA. The CDR3 sequence: CASSLGPTGGNEQFF. In nucleotides, the CDR3 is TGTGCCAGCAGCTTAGGTCCCACAGGGGGCAATGAGCAGTTCTTC.

The chain is built from TRBV7-9 and TRBJ2-1, with 7 nucleotides matching TRBD2. Trimming removed 7 bases from V and 5 bases from J; junction bases left unmatched: 8. The CDR3 consists of 14 residues. Germline CDR1 is SEHNR and CDR2 is FQNEAQ (reference sequence). The CDR3: CASTTKLADNEQFF. The CDR3 region has the DNA TGTGCCAGCACCACCAAGCTAGCGGACAATGAGCAGTTCTTC.

CDR3 in amino acids: CASSLGTGRNTGELFF. The CDR3 coding sequence is TGTGCCAGCAGCTTAGGGACAGGGAGAAACACCGGGGAGCTGTTTTTT. This chain joins TRBV7-8 and TRBJ2-2; 8 nucleotides agree with TRBD1. This CDR3 has 16 residues. Trimming removed 1 base from V and 2 bases from J; junction bases left unmatched: 3. Germline CDR1 reads SGHVS; CDR2 reads FQNEAQ.

The V call is TRBV7-6, the J call TRBJ2-5; TRBD1 might be the D (5 bases). Between the trimmed V and J ends, which lost 5 bases and 5 bases, there was a span of 18 bases. Germline V lookup: CDR1 SGHVS, CDR2 FNYEAQ. This CDR3 has 15 residues. Here the CDR3 reads CASSQRQSYGETQYF. The CDR3 DNA follows: TGTGCCAGCAGCCAACGACAGAGCTATGGGGAGACCCAGTACTTC.

The rearrangement links TRBV5-1 to TRBJ2-7; TRBD1 matches at 8 bases. J gave up 6 bases and V 0 bases, and 8 bases lay outside the gene matches. Germline CDR1 reads SGHRS; CDR2 reads YFSETQ. The CDR3 consists of 15 residues. The CDR3 spells CASSLDGQGVSEQYF. The CDR3 DNA reads as TGCGCCAGCAGCTTGGATGGACAGGGAGTAAGCGAGCAGTACTTC.

The chain carries TRBV2 and TRBJ1-1; D gene uncertain. Trimming removed 3 bases at V and 1 base at J, with 9 bases between. The CDR3 consists of 14 residues. CDR1 and CDR2 from the germline V gene are SNHLY and FYNNEI. In DNA form, the CDR3 reads TGTGCCAGCAGTGATCGGGTGTCGAACACTGAAGCTTTCTTT. It translates to CASSDRVSNTEAFF.

This chain links TRBV7-2 with TRBJ1-4; 9 nucleotides line up with TRBD1. The CDR3 has 16 amino acids. The germline V gene has CDR1 SGHTA and CDR2 FQGNSA. V was clipped by 1 base and J by 7 bases; unmatched bases: 7. The CDR3 nucleotides read TGTGCCAGCAGCTTAGGAGGGACAGGGCCAAGTGAAAAACTGTTTTTT. This encodes CASSLGGTGPSEKLFF. Drawing the rest from reference TRBV7-2 and TRBJ1-4, the complete variable domain is GAGVSQSPSNKVTEKGKDVELRCDPISGHTALYWYRQSLGQGLEFLIYFQGNSAPDKSGLPSDRFSAERTGGSVSTLTIQRTQQEDSAVYLCASSLGGTGPSEKLFFGSGTQLSVL.

The V call is TRBV5-1, the J call TRBJ1-1; 12 nucleotides line up with TRBD1. CDR1 is SGHRS and CDR2 is YFSETQ in the germline V gene. The CDR3 is 16 residues long. V lost 4 bases, J lost 3 bases, and 7 bases stayed unmatched. CDR3 in amino acids: CASSRDRGREYTEAFF. For the CDR3, the DNA is TGCGCCAGCAGCAGGGACAGGGGGCGGGAGTACACTGAAGCTTTCTTT.

The V gene is TRBV19, the J gene TRBJ1-1; no reliable D call. Germline values: CDR1 LNHDA, CDR2 SQIVND (reference sequence). The CDR3 loop spans 12 amino acids. V was trimmed by 7 bases and J by 1 base, leaving 7 bases between them. CDR3 DNA sequence: TGTGCCAGTATTTCTTGGAACACTGAAGCTTTCTTT. Protein sequence: CASISWNTEAFF.

In its sample, this clone was seen once. This chain joins TRBV7-8 and TRBJ1-5; 10 positions match TRBD1. V lost 5 bases, J lost 7 bases, and 11 bases stayed unmatched. From germline, CDR1 is SGHVS and CDR2 FQNEAQ. The length of the CDR3 is 16 residues. As DNA, the CDR3 is TGTGCCAGCAGCGGACCGACAGGGGGCGAGGGGCAGCCCCAGCATTTT. Translating gives CASSGPTGGEGQPQHF.

The sample holds a few counts of this clone. V and J are TRBV28 and TRBJ2-5, with 8 bases lining up with TRBD1. The V gene end was trimmed by 5 bases and the J gene end by 5 bases; junction bases not matched to a gene: 10. This CDR3 is 15 amino acids long. The germline V gene encodes CDR1 MDHEN and CDR2 SYDVKM. The CDR3 DNA is TGTGCCAGCAGTCTGGACAGGGAAGGGAAGGAGACCCAGTACTTC. This codes for CASSLDREGKETQYF.

The rearrangement uses TRBV5-1 and TRBJ2-1, with 11 bases fitting TRBD2. The CDR3 extends over 18 amino acids. CDR1 and CDR2 from the germline V gene are SGHRS and YFSETQ. V dropped 5 bases and J dropped 2; count of bases not matched to a gene: 12. CDR3 residues: CASRRGISGGAAYNEQFF. In DNA, the CDR3 is TGCGCCAGCAGACGCGGGATTAGCGGGGGGGCGGCCTACAATGAGCAGTTCTTC.

With regard to this clone: Other nucleotide sequences from this sample produce the same CDR3. The chain uses TRBV7-3 and TRBJ2-1; D is unresolved. This CDR3 is 14 amino acids long. The germline gives CDR1 SGHTA, CDR2 FQGTGA. V lost 5 bases and J 1 base, leaving 9 bases between the germline ends. CDR3 DNA: TGTGCCAGCAGCCCAAGTAGTTCCTACAATGAGCAGTTCTTC. The encoded protein is CASSPSSSYNEQFF.

This chain links TRBV28 with TRBJ2-1; 9 nucleotides align to TRBD2. The ends lost 2 bases at V and 11 bases at J; junction bases unmatched: 4. The CDR3 loop spans 13 amino acids. The germline CDR1 and CDR2 sequences are MDHEN and SYDVKM. This CDR3 is CASSLGGRAQQFF. The CDR3 DNA sequence: TGTGCCAGCAGTTTAGGCGGGAGGGCCCAGCAGTTCTTC.

The rearrangement uses TRBV27 and TRBJ1-5; 7 bases match TRBD1. With V trimmed by 5 bases and J by 5 bases, 6 bases remained unmatched. Germline-derived CDR1 and CDR2 are MNHEY and SMNVEV (reference sequence). The CDR3 has 14 residues. CDR3 nucleotide sequence: TGTGCCAGCAGTCCCGGGACAGTCTATCAGCCCCAGCATTTT. Protein product: CASSPGTVYQPQHF.

V gene TRBV2 combines with J gene TRBJ2-1; TRBD2 matches 13 bases. The germline gives CDR1 SNHLY, CDR2 FYNNEI. V dropped 6 bases and J dropped 1; count of bases not matched to a gene: 9. The CDR3 spans 18 residues. The CDR3 bases are TGTGCCAGCAGGCAACTACTAGCGGGGGGGACTTCCTACAATGAGCAGTTCTTC. Residues: CASRQLLAGGTSYNEQFF.

In the case of this clone: Other DNA sequences in this specimen translate into the identical CDR3. J is TRBJ2-3 and V is TRBV10-3; 7 nucleotides match TRBD2. V shed 6 bases, J shed 1 base, and the junction held 4 bases outside the gene matches. The CDR3 consists of 14 residues. Germline CDR1 is ENHRY and CDR2 is SYGVKD. The CDR3: CAISPSGGTDTQYF. CDR3 in DNA: TGTGCCATCAGCCCTAGCGGAGGCACAGATACGCAGTATTTT.

The chain employs TRBV19 and TRBJ2-3; 11 bases match TRBD2. V shed 3 bases and J 0 bases; nucleotides not matched to a gene: 8. Germline V gene data show CDR1 as LNHDA and CDR2 as SQIVND (reference sequence). This CDR3 spans 18 amino acids. The DNA for the CDR3 is TGTGCCAGTAGTATCAGACTAGCGGGACCCTCTAGCACAGATACGCAGTATTTT. It encodes CASSIRLAGPSSTDTQYF. The variable domain in full, completed from reference TRBV19 and TRBJ2-3, reads DGGITQSPKYLFRKEGQNVTLSCEQNLNHDAMYWYRQDPGQGLRLIYYSQIVNDFQKGDIAEGYSVSREKKESFPLTVTSAQKNPTAFYLCASSIRLAGPSSTDTQYFGPGTRLTVL.

The chain joins TRBV9 to TRBJ2-4, with 7 bases matching TRBD2. The CDR3 covers 15 residues. V lost 6 bases and J lost 10; bases outside the gene matches: 16. Germline-derived CDR1 and CDR2 are SGDLS and YYNGEE. Here the CDR3 reads CASTPGGSPQGIQYF. The CDR3 nucleotides are TGTGCCAGCACCCCGGGGGGATCTCCGCAAGGGATTCAGTACTTC.

This clone was picked up a small number of times. The chain joins TRBV9 to TRBJ1-3; perhaps TRBD1 as D (5 bases). Trimming left V 3 bases short and J 7 bases short, with 14 bases between. From germline, CDR1 is SGDLS and CDR2 YYNGEE. This CDR3 is built from 14 residues. CDR3 DNA: TGTGCCAGCAGCGACGGGGGTAGTTCGAACACCATATATTTT. The encoded protein is CASSDGGSSNTIYF.

The rearrangement uses TRBV29-1 and TRBJ1-2; D remains unclear. V was clipped by 6 bases and J by 11 bases, with 16 bases between them. Per the germline V gene, CDR1 is SQVTM and CDR2 is ANQGSEA. CDR3 size: 11 residues. The CDR3 protein is CSVVQTGVYTF. The CDR3, as DNA: TGCAGCGTCGTCCAGACCGGAGTGTACACCTTC.

The chain uses TRBV5-1 and TRBJ2-3, with D unclear. The V gene lost 2 bases and the J gene lost 0 bases, with 10 bases spanning the gap. This CDR3 spans 15 amino acids. Germline V gives CDR1 SGHRS, CDR2 YFSETQ. The CDR3 DNA sequence: TGCGCCAGCAGCTTAGGCGGTTCTAGCACAGATACGCAGTATTTT. Its translation: CASSLGGSSTDTQYF.

This clone showed up just a few times. J is TRBJ2-1 and V is TRBV6-1; 7 bases fit TRBD2. Germline V gene lookup returns CDR1 MNHNS and CDR2 SASEGT. The CDR3 is 15 amino acids. V gave up 4 bases and J gave up 6 bases; unmatched junction bases: 9. This CDR3 reads CASSARGGSPNEQFF. In DNA form, the CDR3 reads TGTGCCAGCAGTGCCCGCGGGGGATCCCCCAATGAGCAGTTCTTC.

The chain is built from TRBV29-1 and TRBJ2-1, with 11 positions matching TRBD2. Germline CDR1 SQVTM, CDR2 ANQGSEA. The V and J ends lost 2 bases and 7 bases, in that order; junction bases with no gene match: 10. The CDR3 has 16 residues. CDR3 protein: CSVEQGTGTSGNEQFF. DNA for the CDR3: TGCAGCGTTGAACAGGGAACCGGGACTAGCGGAAATGAGCAGTTCTTC.

V gene TRBV18 combines with J gene TRBJ1-5, with TRBD1 identical over 12 bases. Germline CDR1 is KGHSH and CDR2 is LQKENI. There are 17 residues in the CDR3. The V gene end was trimmed by 3 bases and the J gene end by 1 base; junction bases not matched to a gene: 4. CDR3 region: CASSPGQGAWSNQPQHF. In DNA, the CDR3 is TGTGCCAGCTCACCGGGACAGGGGGCGTGGAGCAATCAGCCCCAGCATTTT.

The chain combines TRBV7-9 with TRBJ1-4, with 8 bases lining up with TRBD1. The CDR3 runs 16 residues. V lost 6 bases and J lost 1; bases outside the gene matches: 7. Germline values: CDR1 SEHNR, CDR2 FQNEAQ (reference sequence). CDR3 bases: TGTGCCAGCAGAACGGCAGGGGGCGGAACTAATGAAAAACTGTTTTTT. This encodes CASRTAGGGTNEKLFF.

The V and J genes are TRBV6-1 and TRBJ2-7; TRBD2 is a possible D gene (5 bases). CDR1 and CDR2 from the germline V gene are MNHNS and SASEGT. Between the trimmed V and J ends, which lost 6 bases and 7 bases, there was a span of 13 bases. CDR3 length equals 12 residues. Written as DNA, the CDR3 is TGTGCCAGCAGGACTAACCCGGGGGAGCAGTACTTC. This sequence encodes CASRTNPGEQYF.

The table lists this clone with a count of one. This chain links TRBV21-1 with TRBJ1-5. TRBV21-1 is assigned pseudogene status. The CDR3 sequence is 18 residues long. CDR3 amino acids: CASTKEDSSGVSNQPQHF. As DNA, the CDR3 is TGTGCCAGCACCAAAGAAGACAGCTCGGGGGTTAGCAATCAGCCCCAGCATTTT.

The chain is built from TRBV6-5 and TRBJ2-3; 8 nucleotides line up with TRBD2. CDR3 length equals 14 residues. CDR1 and CDR2 from the germline V gene are MNHEY and SVGAGI. V dropped 6 bases and J dropped 7; count of bases not matched to a gene: 9. This chain's CDR3 is CASSGGTRGNTQYF. DNA for the CDR3: TGTGCCAGCAGCGGAGGGACTAGGGGAAATACGCAGTATTTT.